The clone carrying this TCR beta chain is classed as medium-sized (0.01 to 0.1%). Antigen: not known. Generated by immunoSEQ multiplex PCR, the TCRdb table keeps only in-frame clones and is missing some. Seen here are about 16,000 clones, approximately 68% observed once, and the top ten hold 5.5% to 7.5%. The sample belongs to a study of tumor-infiltrating lymphocytes in localized non-small cell lung cancer. Study as a whole: Some samples were collected after neoadjuvant chemotherapy; smokers, never-smokers and several histologies were included. Study results and caveats: IM1 and IM2 tumors showed no difference in T-cell fraction. Not all patients were TCR sequenced, owing to tissue quantity. Technical variation could not be separated from intratumor heterogeneity here.

V was pared by 3 bases and J by 6 bases, with 14 bases between. Germline V CDR1 and CDR2: LNHDA, SQIVND (reference sequence). There are 14 residues in the CDR3. The specimen sequenced was lung tumor tissue. The sequence came from a human donor with non-small cell lung cancer. V gene TRBV19 combines with J gene TRBJ1-2; unclear D gene. CDR3 in amino acids: CASSIVLHEDGYTF. In DNA form, the CDR3 reads TGTGCCAGTAGTATCGTCCTCCACGAGGATGGCTACACCTTC.